This TCR beta chain was documented in a study of blood T cell repertoires in COVID-19. Study as a whole: Some COVID-19 samples were acute and others convalescent; all came from the United States, Italy and Spain.

Trimming cost V 2 bases and J 1 base, with 21 bases left between them. CDR3 length equals 18 residues. From germline, CDR1 is SGHNT and CDR2 YYREEE (reference sequence). As processed by the authors: It was from reference gene primer amplification that nucleated cell counts were estimated. The method was immunoSEQ multiplex PCR; TCRdb's version includes in-frame clones alone and lacks a portion of them. For V, J and clone size, that table is used; D and trimming come from the DNA. The sample carries approximately 380,000 clones, more than 75% recorded once. The age range of participants was 18 to 89 years, with residence in approximately 25 US areas. Membership in each cohort depended on participant-reported clinical history.

This receptor was identified in a woman between 18 and 30 years old who had recovered from COVID-19. The V and J genes are TRBV5-4 and TRBJ1-1, with a weak D call TRBD1 (5 bases). Source material: PBMCs or T cells enriched from blood (not recorded which). CDR3 sequence (DNA): TGTGCCAGCAGCTTAGGGGTAGGGAATCCGACCGGGAACACTGAAGCTTTCTTT. Translation: CASSLGVGNPTGNTEAFF.